This record covers a single TCR beta chain. Deletions cut 0 bases from V and 5 bases from J, with 15 bases between. Germline V gene data show CDR1 as GTSNPN and CDR2 as SVGIG (reference sequence). The CDR3 consists of 15 residues. These data are taken from a study of blood T cell repertoires in COVID-19. At the level of the study: Acute and convalescent COVID-19 specimens originated in the United States, Italy and Spain. Sample material is recorded as cDNA or gDNA derived from T cells, B-cell-depleted T cells, or PBMCs.

Methods used by the authors: Reference gene primer amplification yielded estimated nucleated cell counts. Measured with immunoSEQ multiplex PCR; TCRdb has only the in-frame clones, and not every one. That table supplies the V and J calls and clone size; D and trimming were determined from the DNA. Here the sample spans 76,000 or so clones, almost 85% being singletons. This TCR came from a man aged 45-60 years with acute or convalescent COVID-19. The rearrangement uses TRBV30 and TRBJ2-3; the D gene is possibly TRBD2 (6 bases). The sample was peripheral blood. For the CDR3, the DNA is TGTGCCTGGAGTGTACTCGGCGGGGACGTAGATACGCAGTATTTT. This encodes CAWSVLGGDVDTQYF.